These 20 T cell receptor beta chains originate from one sample sequenced in a study of shared clonotypes between healthy human individuals. Profiling relied on immunoSEQ multiplex PCR, and the TCRdb table lists in-frame clones only, not all of them. The sample includes around 620,000 clones, around 96% seen only once; the top ten take approximately 0.11%. CD45RO-negative cells were positively selected for CCR7, leaving out terminally differentiated effector memory CD45RA+ cells. The sequenced sample was naive CD8+ T cells sorted from blood. These receptors came from a woman in her 30s in good health.

The chain uses TRBV29-1 and TRBJ1-2; D is uncertain. The CDR3 has 11 residues. V was pared by 4 bases and J by 6 bases, with 9 bases between. Germline assignment: CDR1 SQVTM and CDR2 ANQGSEA. This CDR3 is CSVAGLDGYTF. DNA of the CDR3: TGCAGCGTTGCGGGGTTGGATGGCTACACCTTC.

The gene calls are TRBV28 and TRBJ1-2; possibly TRBD1 for D (6 bases). Trimming shortened V by 6 bases and J by 2 bases, and 22 bases separated the two germline ends. CDR1 is MDHEN, CDR2 SYDVKM, per germline. The CDR3 is made up of 17 amino acids. The CDR3 is CASSDPEGGGSNYGYTF. CDR3 nucleotide sequence: TGTGCCAGCAGCGACCCAGAGGGCGGGGGCTCGAACTATGGCTACACCTTC.

Worth noting for this clone: Different DNA sequences within this sample yield the same CDR3. The rearrangement links TRBV27 to TRBJ1-2; D is ambiguous. The CDR3 extends over 12 amino acids. V gave up 5 bases and J gave up 5 bases, with 9 bases separating them. Germline lookup yields CDR1 MNHEY and CDR2 SMNVEV (reference sequence). The CDR3 DNA is TGTGCCAGCAGTCCCACGGGGTATGGCTACACCTTC. Amino acids: CASSPTGYGYTF.

This clone was counted a single time. V gene TRBV30 combines with J gene TRBJ2-7; D remains ambiguous. Germline CDR1 is GTSNPN and CDR2 is SVGIG (reference sequence). This CDR3 is built from 13 residues. Trimming took off 2 bases at V and 0 bases at J, with 8 bases between the two ends. The DNA for the CDR3 is TGTGCCTGGAGTTATTCGGACTCCTACGAGCAGTACTTC. Its protein is CAWSYSDSYEQYF.

This chain connects TRBV7-9 to TRBJ2-5; TRBD2 aligns across 10 bases. In germline, CDR1 is SEHNR, CDR2 FQNEAQ (reference sequence). With 4 bases clipped from V and 5 bases from J, the junction kept 4 bases outside the gene matches. This CDR3 region has 14 residues. As DNA, the CDR3 is TGTGCCAGCAGCTCTAGCGGGAGCCGTGAGACCCAGTACTTC. Translated, it gives CASSSSGSRETQYF.

The chain carries TRBV7-8 and TRBJ2-2; 8 positions agree with TRBD1. The germline CDR1 and CDR2 sequences are SGHVS and FQNEAQ. V shed 0 bases and J 4 bases; nucleotides not matched to a gene: 7. The CDR3 runs to 17 residues. The CDR3 sequence: CASSLAGDRRVTGELFF. The CDR3 DNA reads TGTGCCAGCAGCTTAGCCGGGGACAGGAGGGTCACCGGGGAGCTGTTTTTT.

This chain links TRBV27 with TRBJ1-2; no clear D gene. In germline, CDR1 is MNHEY, CDR2 SMNVEV (reference sequence). Trimming pared 3 bases from V and 5 bases from J, leaving 10 bases between. The CDR3 covers 13 residues. CDR3 sequence (DNA): TGTGCCAGCAGTTTTGGCAGGAAGTATGGCTACACCTTC. Encoded protein: CASSFGRKYGYTF.

The gene calls are TRBV11-2 and TRBJ2-5, with TRBD2 matching over 7 bases. CDR3 length equals 17 residues. With V trimmed by 0 bases and J by 3 bases, 10 bases remained unmatched. Germline V gives CDR1 SGHAT, CDR2 FQNNGV. CDR3: CASSLDGEGFRKETQYF. The CDR3 DNA reads TGTGCCAGCAGCTTAGATGGGGAGGGATTCCGAAAAGAGACCCAGTACTTC.

V usage is TRBV27 and J usage is TRBJ2-5; 8 bases align to TRBD1. V shed 4 bases and J 2 bases; nucleotides not matched to a gene: 9. The CDR3 runs 16 residues. Germline V CDR1 and CDR2: MNHEY, SMNVEV (reference sequence). CDR3 region: CASSYGVTGEQETQYF. CDR3 sequence (DNA): TGTGCCAGCAGTTACGGGGTGACAGGGGAACAAGAGACCCAGTACTTC.

The CDR3 DNA reads TGTGCCAGCAGTTTAGGGACAGGGTCTTCCGAGCAGTACTTC. It encodes CASSLGTGSSEQYF. The chain carries TRBV27 and TRBJ2-7; 9 bases fit TRBD1. The V gene end was trimmed by 2 bases and the J gene end by 6 bases; junction bases not matched to a gene: 5. Looked up from germline, CDR1 is MNHEY and CDR2 is SMNVEV (reference sequence). This CDR3 is 14 amino acids long.

The chain employs TRBV5-1 and TRBJ2-1; the match to TRBD1 covers 7 bases. Germline CDR1 SGHRS, CDR2 YFSETQ. The CDR3 sequence is 14 residues long. V shed 5 bases, J shed 3 bases, and the junction held 5 bases outside the gene matches. The CDR3, as DNA: TGCGCCAGCAGGGAGACAGGGAGCTACAATGAGCAGTTCTTC. Translated, it gives CASRETGSYNEQFF. The full variable domain, in which reference TRBV5-1 and TRBJ2-1 provide the parts outside the CDR3, is KAGVTQTPRYLIKTRGQQVTLSCSPISGHRSVSWYQQTPGQGLQFLFEYFSETQRNKGNFPGRFSGRQFSNSRSEMNVSTLELGDSALYLCASRETGSYNEQFFGPGTRLTVL.

The chain recombines TRBV29-1 with TRBJ2-7; maybe TRBD1 (6 bases). The ends were cut back, 2 bases at V and 2 bases at J, with 10 bases in the middle. CDR3 length equals 13 residues. The germline gives CDR1 SQVTM, CDR2 ANQGSEA. Here the CDR3 DNA reads TGCAGCGTTGAAATGGCAGGGGCCTACGAGCAGTACTTC. Translating it yields CSVEMAGAYEQYF.

CDR3 nucleotide sequence: TGTGCCAGCAGTTTATCGCCAACCCCCACGCCCCAGCATTTT. Translation: CASSLSPTPTPQHF. The rearrangement links TRBV27 to TRBJ1-5; D not resolved. The V gene lost 0 bases and the J gene lost 9 bases, with 12 bases spanning the gap. The germline gives CDR1 MNHEY, CDR2 SMNVEV (reference sequence). This CDR3 comprises 14 residues.

Notes on this clone: An end of the junction does not agree with germline; a read error may underlie this. The CDR3 DNA is TGTGCCAGCAGCGTGAGGGATTTC. Translated, it gives CASSVRDF. The chain has TRBV9 and TRBJ1-2; D unclear. Germline V gene sequence: CDR1 SGDLS, CDR2 YYNGEE. CDR3 length equals 8 residues.

About this clone: Other DNA sequences in this sample translate to the same CDR3. The chain is built from TRBV20-1 and TRBJ2-1; D is unclear. The CDR3 loop spans 10 amino acids. Germline V gives CDR1 DFQATT, CDR2 SNEGSKA (reference sequence). V was trimmed by 2 bases and J by 8 bases, leaving 4 bases between them. CDR3 DNA sequence: TGCAGTGCTAGACGGGATGAGCAGTTCTTC. This gives the protein CSARRDEQFF.

The rearrangement links TRBV6-5 to TRBJ1-2, with 7 bases identical to TRBD1. Germline trimming cut 9 bases from V and 3 bases from J; bases unmatched to any gene: 10. This CDR3 region has 14 residues. CDR1 MNHEY and CDR2 SVGAGI come from the germline V gene. Written as DNA, the CDR3 is TGTGCCAGTTCAGGACAGGAAAATCACTATGGCTACACCTTC. This translates into CASSGQENHYGYTF.

The chain combines TRBV27 with TRBJ2-3; no reliable D call. The germline V and J ends were trimmed by 7 bases and 5 bases, with 19 bases remaining between them. The CDR3 is 15 amino acids. From germline, CDR1 is MNHEY and CDR2 SMNVEV (reference sequence). As DNA, the CDR3 is TGTGCCAGCACCCTGGGTGGTCTAGTTGGAGATACGCAGTATTTT. This translates into CASTLGGLVGDTQYF.

This chain uses TRBV28 with TRBJ2-2; tentative D call: TRBD2 (5 bases). Trimming cost V 9 bases and J 2 bases, with 28 bases left between them. Germline V gives CDR1 MDHEN, CDR2 SYDVKM. The CDR3 extends over 19 amino acids. As DNA, the CDR3 is TGTGCCAGTAGTGGTGTGTTGGGGAAAATACTAGAAAACACCGGGGAGCTGTTTTTT. It specifies CASSGVLGKILENTGELFF.

This CDR3 reads CASSSGGSYNEQFF. The CDR3 nucleotides are TGTGCCAGCAGCTCGGGGGGCTCCTACAATGAGCAGTTCTTC. The chain recombines TRBV7-9 with TRBJ2-1, with 7 positions matching TRBD2. The CDR3 has 14 amino acids. Germline loops: CDR1 SEHNR, CDR2 FQNEAQ (reference sequence). V lost 4 bases and J lost 0; bases outside the gene matches: 0. The entire variable domain, with the rest obtained from reference TRBV7-9 and TRBJ2-1, is as follows: DTGVSQNPRHKITKRGQNVTFRCDPISEHNRLYWYRQTLGQGPEFLTYFQNEAQLEKSRLLSDRFSAERPKGSFSTLEIQRTEQGDSAMYLCASSSGGSYNEQFFGPGTRLTVL.

For this clone: The sample contains more than one DNA sequence encoding this CDR3. The chain joins TRBV5-4 to TRBJ1-1; 7 nucleotides match TRBD1. After removal of 4 bases from V and 6 bases from J, the junction contained 3 bases not matched to a gene. The CDR3 is made up of 12 amino acids. Germline V gene data show CDR1 as SGHNT and CDR2 as YYREEE (reference sequence). The CDR3 region has the DNA TGTGCCAGCAGCCCCGGGACAGCTGAAGCTTTCTTT. Residues: CASSPGTAEAFF.